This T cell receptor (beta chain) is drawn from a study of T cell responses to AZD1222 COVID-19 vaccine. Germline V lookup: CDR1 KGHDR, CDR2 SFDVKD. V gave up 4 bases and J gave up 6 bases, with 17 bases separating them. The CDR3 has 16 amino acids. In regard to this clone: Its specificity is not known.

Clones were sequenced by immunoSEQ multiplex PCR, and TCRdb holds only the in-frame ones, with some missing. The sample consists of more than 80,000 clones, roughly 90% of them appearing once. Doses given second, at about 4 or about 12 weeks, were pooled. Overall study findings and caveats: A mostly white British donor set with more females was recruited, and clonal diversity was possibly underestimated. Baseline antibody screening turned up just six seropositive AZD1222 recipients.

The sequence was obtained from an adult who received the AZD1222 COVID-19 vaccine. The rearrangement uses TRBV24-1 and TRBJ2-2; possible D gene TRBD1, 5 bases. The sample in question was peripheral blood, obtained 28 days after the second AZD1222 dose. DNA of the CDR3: TGTGCCACCAGTGAGACAGCCACACTCCGGGCCGGGGAGCTGTTTTTT. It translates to CATSETATLRAGELFF.